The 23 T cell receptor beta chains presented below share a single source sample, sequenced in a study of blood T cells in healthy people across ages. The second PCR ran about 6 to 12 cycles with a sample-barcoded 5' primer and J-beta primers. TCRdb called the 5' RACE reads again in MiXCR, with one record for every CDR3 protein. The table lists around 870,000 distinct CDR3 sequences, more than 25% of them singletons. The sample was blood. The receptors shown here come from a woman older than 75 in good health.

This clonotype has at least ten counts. Here the CDR3 reads CSARETVTGELFF. The CDR3 coding sequence is TGCAGTGCTAGAGAGACAGTTACCGGGGAGCTGTTTTTT. The chain has TRBV20-1 and TRBJ2-2, with D perhaps TRBD1 (5 bases). V was pared by 0 bases and J by 5 bases, with 7 bases between. Germline-derived CDR1 and CDR2 are DFQATT and SNEGSKA (reference sequence). This CDR3 contains 13 residues.

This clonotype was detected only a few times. DNA for the CDR3: TGTGCCAGCAGCGTATTCGGGGGGGCTGGGGGGCCCCGGGAGACCCAGTACTTC. Translating it yields CASSVFGGAGGPRETQYF. V and J are TRBV9 and TRBJ2-5, with 8 bases matching TRBD2. The CDR3 loop spans 18 amino acids. Germline CDR1 SGDLS, CDR2 YYNGEE. V lost 1 base and J lost 5; bases outside the gene matches: 16.

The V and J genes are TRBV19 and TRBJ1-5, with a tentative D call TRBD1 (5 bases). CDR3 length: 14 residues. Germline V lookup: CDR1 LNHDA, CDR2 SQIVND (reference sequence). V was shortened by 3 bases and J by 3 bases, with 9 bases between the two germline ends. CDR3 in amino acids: CASSMLGDNQPQHF. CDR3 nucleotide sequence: TGTGCCAGTAGTATGCTAGGGGACAATCAGCCCCAGCATTTT. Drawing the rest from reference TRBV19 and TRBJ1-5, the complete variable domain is DGGITQSPKYLFRKEGQNVTLSCEQNLNHDAMYWYRQDPGQGLRLIYYSQIVNDFQKGDIAEGYSVSREKKESFPLTVTSAQKNPTAFYLCASSMLGDNQPQHFGDGTRLSIL.

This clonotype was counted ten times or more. CDR3 coding DNA: TGCAGTGCTAGACGGGACAGCTCGTCCTACGAGCAGTACTTC. This gives the protein CSARRDSSSYEQYF. This chain uses TRBV20-1 with TRBJ2-7, with 7 bases lining up with TRBD1. V lost 2 bases to trimming and J lost 1 base; unmatched junction nucleotides: 5. Germline lookup yields CDR1 DFQATT and CDR2 SNEGSKA (reference sequence). This CDR3 contains 14 residues.

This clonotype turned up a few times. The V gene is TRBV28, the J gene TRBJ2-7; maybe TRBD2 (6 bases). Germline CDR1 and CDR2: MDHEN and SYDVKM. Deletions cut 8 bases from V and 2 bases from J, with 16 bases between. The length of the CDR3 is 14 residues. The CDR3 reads CASHSSGTPYEQYF. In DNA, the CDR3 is TGTGCCAGCCATAGTAGCGGAACTCCCTACGAGCAGTACTTC.

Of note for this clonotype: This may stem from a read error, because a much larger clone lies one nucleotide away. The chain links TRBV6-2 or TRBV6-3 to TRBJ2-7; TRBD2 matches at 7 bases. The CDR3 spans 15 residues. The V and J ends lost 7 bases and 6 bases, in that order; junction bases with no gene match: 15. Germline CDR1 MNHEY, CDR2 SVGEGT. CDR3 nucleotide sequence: TGTGCCAGCAAATTTCCGGAACTAGCGACTTCCGAGCAGTACTTC. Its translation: CASKFPELATSEQYF.

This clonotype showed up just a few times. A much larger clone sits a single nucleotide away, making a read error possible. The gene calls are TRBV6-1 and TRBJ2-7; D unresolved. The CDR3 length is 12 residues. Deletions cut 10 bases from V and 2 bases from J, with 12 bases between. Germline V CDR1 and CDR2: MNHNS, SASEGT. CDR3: CANTSTPYEQYF. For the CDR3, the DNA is TGTGCCAACACCTCGACCCCCTACGAGCAGTACTTC.

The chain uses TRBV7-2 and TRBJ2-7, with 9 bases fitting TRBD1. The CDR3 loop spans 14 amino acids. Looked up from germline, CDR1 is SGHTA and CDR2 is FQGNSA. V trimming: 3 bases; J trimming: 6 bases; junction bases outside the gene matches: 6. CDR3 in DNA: TGTGCCAGCAGCTTGGAACAGGGGGCAGGCGAGCAGTACTTC. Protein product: CASSLEQGAGEQYF.

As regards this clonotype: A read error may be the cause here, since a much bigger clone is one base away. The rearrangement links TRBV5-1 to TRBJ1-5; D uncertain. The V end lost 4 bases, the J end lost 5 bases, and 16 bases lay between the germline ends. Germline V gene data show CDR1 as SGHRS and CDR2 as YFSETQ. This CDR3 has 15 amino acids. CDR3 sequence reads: CASSLEFDPHQPQHF. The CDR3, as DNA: TGCGCCAGCAGCCTGGAGTTTGACCCACATCAGCCCCAGCATTTT.

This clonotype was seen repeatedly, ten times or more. The CDR3: CSAPLAGRSTDTQYF. The CDR3, as DNA: TGCAGTGCCCCGCTAGCGGGTAGGAGCACAGATACGCAGTATTTT. The rearrangement links TRBV20-1 to TRBJ2-3; 8 nucleotides align to TRBD2. Germline lookup yields CDR1 DFQATT and CDR2 SNEGSKA (reference sequence). V was clipped by 6 bases and J by 0 bases; unmatched bases: 8. CDR3 length: 15 residues.

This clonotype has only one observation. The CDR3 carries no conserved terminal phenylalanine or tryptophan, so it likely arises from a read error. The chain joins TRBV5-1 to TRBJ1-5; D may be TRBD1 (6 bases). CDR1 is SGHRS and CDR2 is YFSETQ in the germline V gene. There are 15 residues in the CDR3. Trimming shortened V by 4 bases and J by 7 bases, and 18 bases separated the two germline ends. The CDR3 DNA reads TGCGCCAGCAGCGAGAGTAGGCCAGGGGAACAGCCCCAGCATTTG. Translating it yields CASSESRPGEQPQHL.

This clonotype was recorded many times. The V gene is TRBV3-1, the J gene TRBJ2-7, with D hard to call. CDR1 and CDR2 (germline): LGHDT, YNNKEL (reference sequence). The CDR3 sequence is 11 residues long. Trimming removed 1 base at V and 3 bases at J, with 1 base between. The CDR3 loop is CASSQGYEQYF. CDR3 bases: TGTGCCAGCAGCCAAGGCTACGAGCAGTACTTC.

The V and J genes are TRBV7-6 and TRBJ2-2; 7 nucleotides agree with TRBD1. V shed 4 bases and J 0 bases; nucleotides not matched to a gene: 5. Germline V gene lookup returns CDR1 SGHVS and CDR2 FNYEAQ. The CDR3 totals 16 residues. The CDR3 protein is CASSSTGKANTGELFF. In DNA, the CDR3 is TGTGCCAGCAGCTCGACAGGGAAGGCGAACACCGGGGAGCTGTTTTTT.

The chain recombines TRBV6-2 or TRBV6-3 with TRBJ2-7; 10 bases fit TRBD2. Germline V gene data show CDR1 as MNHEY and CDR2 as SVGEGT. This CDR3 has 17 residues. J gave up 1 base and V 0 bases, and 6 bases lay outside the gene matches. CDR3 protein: CASSYSPGLAVSYEQYF. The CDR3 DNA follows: TGTGCCAGCAGTTACTCCCCAGGACTAGCGGTTTCCTACGAGCAGTACTTC.

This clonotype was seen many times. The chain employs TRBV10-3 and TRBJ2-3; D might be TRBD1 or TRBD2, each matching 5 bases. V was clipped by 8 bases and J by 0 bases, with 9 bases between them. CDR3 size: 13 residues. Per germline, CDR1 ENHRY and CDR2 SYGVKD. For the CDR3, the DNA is TGTGCCATCGGCCGGGACAGCACAGATACGCAGTATTTT. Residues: CAIGRDSTDTQYF.

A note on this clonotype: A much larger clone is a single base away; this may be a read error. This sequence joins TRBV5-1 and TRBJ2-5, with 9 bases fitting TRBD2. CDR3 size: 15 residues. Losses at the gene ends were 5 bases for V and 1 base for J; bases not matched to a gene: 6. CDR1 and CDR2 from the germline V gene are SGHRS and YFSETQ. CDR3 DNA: TGCGCCAGCAGGGCGGGGGGGCCGGTCCAAGAGACCCAGTACTTC. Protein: CASRAGGPVQETQYF.

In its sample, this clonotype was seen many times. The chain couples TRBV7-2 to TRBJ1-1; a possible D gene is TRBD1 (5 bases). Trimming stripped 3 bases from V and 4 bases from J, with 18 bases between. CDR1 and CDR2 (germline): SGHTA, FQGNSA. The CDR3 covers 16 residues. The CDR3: CASSFDSGRAGTEAFF. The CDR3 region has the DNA TGTGCCAGCAGCTTTGATTCGGGCAGGGCCGGCACTGAAGCTTTCTTT.

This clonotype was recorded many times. In DNA form, the CDR3 reads TGTGCCATCAGTGAGGGATTAGGCACAGGTGAAGCTTTCTTT. It specifies CAISEGLGTGEAFF. The chain has TRBV10-3 and TRBJ1-1, with D possibly TRBD1 on 5 matching bases. Per germline, CDR1 ENHRY and CDR2 SYGVKD. V was pared by 2 bases and J by 7 bases, with 14 bases between. CDR3 length equals 14 residues.

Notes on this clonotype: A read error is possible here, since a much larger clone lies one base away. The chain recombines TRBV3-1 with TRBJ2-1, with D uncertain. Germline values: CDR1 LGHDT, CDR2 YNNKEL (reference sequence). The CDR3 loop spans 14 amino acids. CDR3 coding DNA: TGTGCCAGCAACCAACTAAAACTATATAATGAGCAGTTCTTC. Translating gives CASNQLKLYNEQFF.

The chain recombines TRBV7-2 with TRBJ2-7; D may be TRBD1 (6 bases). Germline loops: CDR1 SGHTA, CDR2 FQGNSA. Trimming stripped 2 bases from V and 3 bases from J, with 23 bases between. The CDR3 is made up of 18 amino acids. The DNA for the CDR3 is TGTGCCAGCAGCTTAAACAGCAGGGGAAAAAGTATGGGCTACGAGCAGTACTTC. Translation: CASSLNSRGKSMGYEQYF. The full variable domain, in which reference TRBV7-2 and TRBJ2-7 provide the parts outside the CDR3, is GAGVSQSPSNKVTEKGKDVELRCDPISGHTALYWYRQSLGQGLEFLIYFQGNSAPDKSGLPSDRFSAERTGGSVSTLTIQRTQQEDSAVYLCASSLNSRGKSMGYEQYFGPGTRLTVT.

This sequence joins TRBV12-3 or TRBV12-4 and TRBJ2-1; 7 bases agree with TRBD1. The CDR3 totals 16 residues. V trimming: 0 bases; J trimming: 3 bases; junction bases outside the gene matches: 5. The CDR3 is CASSLAPGQLYNEQFF. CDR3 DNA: TGTGCCAGCAGTTTAGCTCCGGGACAGCTCTACAATGAGCAGTTCTTC.

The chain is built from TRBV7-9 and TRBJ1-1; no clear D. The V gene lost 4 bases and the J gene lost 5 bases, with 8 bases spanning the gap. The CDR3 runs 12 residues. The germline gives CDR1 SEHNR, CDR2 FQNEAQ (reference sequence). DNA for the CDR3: TGTGCCAGCAGCTCAAGGGATACTGAAGCTTTCTTT. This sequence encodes CASSSRDTEAFF.

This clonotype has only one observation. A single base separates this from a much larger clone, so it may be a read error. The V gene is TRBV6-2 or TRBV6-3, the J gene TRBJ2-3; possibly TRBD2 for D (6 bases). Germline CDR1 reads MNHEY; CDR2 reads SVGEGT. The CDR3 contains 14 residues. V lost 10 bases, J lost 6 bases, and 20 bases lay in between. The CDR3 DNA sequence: TGTGCCACTCATCGGGGGATCTACATTGATACGCAGTATTTT. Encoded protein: CATHRGIYIDTQYF.